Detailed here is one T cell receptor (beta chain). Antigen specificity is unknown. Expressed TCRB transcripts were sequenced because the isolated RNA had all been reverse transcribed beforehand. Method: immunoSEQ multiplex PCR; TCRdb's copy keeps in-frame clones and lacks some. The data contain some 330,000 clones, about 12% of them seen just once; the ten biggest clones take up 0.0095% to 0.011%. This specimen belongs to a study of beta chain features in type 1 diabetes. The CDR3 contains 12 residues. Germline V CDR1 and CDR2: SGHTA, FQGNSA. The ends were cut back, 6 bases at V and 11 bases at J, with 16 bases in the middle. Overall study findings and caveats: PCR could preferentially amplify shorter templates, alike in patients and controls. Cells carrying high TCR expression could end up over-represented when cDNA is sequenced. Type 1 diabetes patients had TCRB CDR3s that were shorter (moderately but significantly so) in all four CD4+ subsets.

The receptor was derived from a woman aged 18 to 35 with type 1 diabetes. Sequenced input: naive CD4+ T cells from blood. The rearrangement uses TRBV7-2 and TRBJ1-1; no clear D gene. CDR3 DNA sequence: TGTGCCAGCAGTCCCGGGGTCGGCTCCGCTTTCTTT. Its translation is CASSPGVGSAFF.